Presented here are 6 T cell receptor beta chains from one specimen sequenced in a study of shared clonotypes between healthy human individuals (TCRdb year 2020). Libraries were prepared through the immunoSEQ multiplex PCR assay. The immuneACCESS repertoire file appears here via TCRdb, limited to in-frame rearrangements. These files lack a portion of the clones; in checked studies, under half of the deficit traces to unresolved V genes, and the cause of the others is not known. This sample gives hundreds of thousands of clones in total; more than 75% of them show up just once. The ten top clones hold around 15% of the sample. Sequencing was performed on memory CD8+ T cells sorted from blood. The cell subset or site label on this specimen signifies: CD45RO+ cells pooled with CCR7-negative TemRA cells. Receptors were obtained from a man aged 18-30 years in good health.

The chain couples TRBV4-1 to TRBJ1-3, with no clear D. The CDR3 has 15 residues. V dropped 1 base and J dropped 4 bases, with 11 bases sitting between them. Germline V gene data show CDR1 as MGHRA and CDR2 as YSYEKL. The CDR3 sequence is CASSQVAVKGNTIYF. The DNA for the CDR3 is TGCGCCAGCAGCCAAGTCGCCGTGAAGGGAAACACCATATATTTT.

As for this clone: Distinct nucleotide sequences in the sample also encode this CDR3. The chain employs TRBV27 and TRBJ2-7, with a possible D match to TRBD2 (5 bases). The CDR3 is made up of 13 amino acids. CDR1 is MNHEY and CDR2 is SMNVEV in the germline V gene (reference sequence). V lost 5 bases to trimming and J lost 0 bases, with 8 bases between them. For the CDR3, the DNA is TGTGCCAGCAGTCTGGCGGGCTCCTACGAGCAGTACTTC. Its protein is CASSLAGSYEQYF.

CDR3 region: CASSPPGQDNSPLHF. In nucleotides, the CDR3 is TGTGCCAGCAGCCCCCCCGGACAGGATAATTCACCCCTCCACTTT. The chain joins TRBV28 to TRBJ1-6; 7 positions agree with TRBD1. CDR1 MDHEN and CDR2 SYDVKM come from the germline V gene. The J segment lost 5 bases and the V segment lost 6 bases, leaving 7 bases of the junction unmatched. The CDR3 length is 15 residues.

V is TRBV6-1 and J is TRBJ1-1; 10 bases line up with TRBD1. With V trimmed by 7 bases and J by 5 bases, 7 bases remained unmatched. CDR3 length equals 14 residues. Germline CDR1 MNHNS, CDR2 SASEGT. CDR3 coding DNA: TGTGCCAGCACCCCTGGGACAGGGGTTACTGAAGCTTTCTTT. Translating gives CASTPGTGVTEAFF.

The chain employs TRBV7-9 and TRBJ2-1; no clear D gene. Trimming cost V 1 base and J 6 bases, with 4 bases left between them. The CDR3 runs to 12 residues. CDR1 is SEHNR and CDR2 is FQNEAQ in the germline V gene (reference sequence). For the CDR3, the DNA is TGTGCCAGCAGCTTAGGTTTCAATGAGCAGTTCTTC. Amino acids: CASSLGFNEQFF.

This clone has just one count. This chain links TRBV7-9 with TRBJ2-7; D is unresolved. Germline V lookup: CDR1 SEHNR, CDR2 FQNEAQ (reference sequence). There are 13 residues in the CDR3. Trimming shortened V by 5 bases and J by 5 bases, and 13 bases separated the two germline ends. CDR3 DNA: TGTGCCAGCAGCCCGTTCTCTAGGGACGAGCAGTACTTC. It specifies CASSPFSRDEQYF.